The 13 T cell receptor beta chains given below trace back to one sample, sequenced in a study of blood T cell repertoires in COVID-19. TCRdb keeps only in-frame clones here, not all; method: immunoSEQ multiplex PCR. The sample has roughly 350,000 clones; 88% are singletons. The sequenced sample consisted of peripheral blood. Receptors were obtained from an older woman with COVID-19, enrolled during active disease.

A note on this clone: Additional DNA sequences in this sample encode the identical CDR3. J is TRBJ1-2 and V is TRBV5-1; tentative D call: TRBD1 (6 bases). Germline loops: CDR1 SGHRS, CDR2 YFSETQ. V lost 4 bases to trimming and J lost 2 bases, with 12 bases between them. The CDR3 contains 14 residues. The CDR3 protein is CASSPSTGNYGYTF. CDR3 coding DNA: TGCGCCAGCAGCCCCTCCACAGGGAACTATGGCTACACCTTC.

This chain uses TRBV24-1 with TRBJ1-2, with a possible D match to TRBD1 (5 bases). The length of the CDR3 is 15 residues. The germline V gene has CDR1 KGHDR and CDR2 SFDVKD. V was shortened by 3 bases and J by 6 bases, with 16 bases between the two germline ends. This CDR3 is CATSDKGRGSNGYTF. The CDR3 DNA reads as TGTGCCACCAGTGATAAGGGCCGGGGGAGCAATGGCTACACCTTC.

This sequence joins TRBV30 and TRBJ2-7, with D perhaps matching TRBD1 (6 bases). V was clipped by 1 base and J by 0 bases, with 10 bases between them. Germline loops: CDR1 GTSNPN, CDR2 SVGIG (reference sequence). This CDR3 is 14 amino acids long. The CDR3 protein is CAWSDTGTSYEQYF. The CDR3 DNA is TGTGCCTGGAGTGACACAGGGACCTCCTACGAGCAGTACTTC.

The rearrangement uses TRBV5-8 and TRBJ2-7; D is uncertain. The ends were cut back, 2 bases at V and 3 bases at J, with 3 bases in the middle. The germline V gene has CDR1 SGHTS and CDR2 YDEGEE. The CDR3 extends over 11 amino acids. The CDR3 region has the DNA TGTGCCAGCAGCTTCAACTACGAGCAGTACTTC. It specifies CASSFNYEQYF. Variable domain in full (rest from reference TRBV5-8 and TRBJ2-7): EAGVTQSPTHLIKTRGQQATLRCSPISGHTSVYWYQQALGLGLQFLLWYDEGEERNRGNFPPRFSGRQFPNYSSELNVNALELEDSALYLCASSFNYEQYFGPGTRLTVT.

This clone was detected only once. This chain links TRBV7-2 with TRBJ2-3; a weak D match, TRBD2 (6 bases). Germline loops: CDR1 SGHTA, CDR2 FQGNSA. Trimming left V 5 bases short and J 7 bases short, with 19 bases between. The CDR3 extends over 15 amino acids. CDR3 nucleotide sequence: TGTGCCAGCAGCCCCTCGGACTACCATACGTATACGCAGTATTTT. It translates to CASSPSDYHTYTQYF. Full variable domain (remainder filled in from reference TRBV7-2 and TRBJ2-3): GAGVSQSPSNKVTEKGKDVELRCDPISGHTALYWYRQSLGQGLEFLIYFQGNSAPDKSGLPSDRFSAERTGGSVSTLTIQRTQQEDSAVYLCASSPSDYHTYTQYFGPGTRLTVL.

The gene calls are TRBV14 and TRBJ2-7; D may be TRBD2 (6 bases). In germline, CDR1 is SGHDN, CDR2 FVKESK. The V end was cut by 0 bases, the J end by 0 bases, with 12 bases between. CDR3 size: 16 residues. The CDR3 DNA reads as TGTGCCAGCAGCCAAGATGGGGGGACGGGCTCCTACGAGCAGTACTTC. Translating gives CASSQDGGTGSYEQYF.

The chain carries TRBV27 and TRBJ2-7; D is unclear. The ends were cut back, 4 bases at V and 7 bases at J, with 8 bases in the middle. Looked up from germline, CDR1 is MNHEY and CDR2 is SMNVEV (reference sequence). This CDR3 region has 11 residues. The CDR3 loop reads CASSSLSEQYF. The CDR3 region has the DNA TGTGCCAGCAGTTCCTTGTCGGAGCAGTACTTC.

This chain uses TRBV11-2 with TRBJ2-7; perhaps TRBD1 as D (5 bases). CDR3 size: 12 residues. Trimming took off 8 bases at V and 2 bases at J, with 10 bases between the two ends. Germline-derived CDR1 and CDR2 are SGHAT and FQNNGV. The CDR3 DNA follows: TGTGCCAGCCGTGGGGCTACCTACGAGCAGTACTTC. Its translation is CASRGATYEQYF. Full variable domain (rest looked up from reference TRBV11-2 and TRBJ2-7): EAGVAQSPRYKIIEKRQSVAFWCNPISGHATLYWYQQILGQGPKLLIQFQNNGVVDDSQLPKDRFSAERLKGVDSTLKIQPAKLEDSAVYLCASRGATYEQYFGPGTRLTVT.

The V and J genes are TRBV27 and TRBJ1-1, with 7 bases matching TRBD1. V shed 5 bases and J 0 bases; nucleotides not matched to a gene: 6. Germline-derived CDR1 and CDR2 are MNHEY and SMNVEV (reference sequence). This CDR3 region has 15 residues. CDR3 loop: CASSLRTGVNTEAFF. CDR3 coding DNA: TGTGCCAGCAGTCTCCGGACAGGAGTGAACACTGAAGCTTTCTTT.

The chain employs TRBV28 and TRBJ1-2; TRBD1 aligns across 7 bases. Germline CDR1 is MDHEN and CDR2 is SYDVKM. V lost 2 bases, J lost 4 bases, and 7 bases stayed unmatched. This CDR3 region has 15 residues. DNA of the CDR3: TGTGCCAGCAGTTTAGGCGACAGGGTCGGCTATGGCTACACCTTC. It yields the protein CASSLGDRVGYGYTF.

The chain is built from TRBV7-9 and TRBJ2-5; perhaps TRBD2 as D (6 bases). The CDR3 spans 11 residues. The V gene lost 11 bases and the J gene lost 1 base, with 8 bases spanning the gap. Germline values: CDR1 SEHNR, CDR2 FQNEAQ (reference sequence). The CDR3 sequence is CAGGFQETQYF. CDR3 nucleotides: TGTGCCGGGGGGTTCCAAGAGACCCAGTACTTC.

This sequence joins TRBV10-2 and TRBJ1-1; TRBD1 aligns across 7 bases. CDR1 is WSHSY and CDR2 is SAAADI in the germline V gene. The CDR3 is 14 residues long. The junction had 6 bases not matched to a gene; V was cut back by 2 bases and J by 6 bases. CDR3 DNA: TGCGCCAGCAGTGAGGGACAGGCAGGGGCTGAAGCTTTCTTT. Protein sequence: CASSEGQAGAEAFF.

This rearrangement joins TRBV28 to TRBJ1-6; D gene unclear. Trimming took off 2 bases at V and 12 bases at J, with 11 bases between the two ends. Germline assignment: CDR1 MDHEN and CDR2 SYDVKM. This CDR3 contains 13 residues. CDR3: CASSLIGFQPLHF. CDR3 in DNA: TGTGCCAGCAGTTTAATCGGGTTTCAACCCCTCCACTTT.